This TCR beta chain was found in a study of monozygotic twins with inflammatory bowel disease (dated by TCRdb to between 2017 and 2020). For the study in its entirety: The full study comprised approximately 28 monozygotic twin pairs: nine German pairs (four IBD-concordant, five IBD-discordant) and 19 IBD-discordant Danish pairs. Within discordant pairs, disease-associated traits were sought mainly by comparing IBD patients with their genetically identical healthy co-twins. Each individual had, on average, about 151 000 unique TCRalpha sequences and 181 000 unique TCRbeta sequences available for analysis. General findings and caveats noted by the study authors: The analysis was unable to tell different T cell subtypes apart. Repertoire similarity did not differ between concordant and discordant twins, possibly due to limited statistical power. Compared with healthy twins, IBD patients had fewer clonotypes in common with other individuals, a difference most pronounced in patients showing signs of disease activity. A decrease in TCRbeta repertoire diversity, as measured by inverse Simpson index, was observed in IBD patients compared with their healthy co-twins. Differing immunosuppressive treatments among patients may have added background noise and inter-individual variability to the repertoires. The results gave no support for a single strong signal or clonotype linked to IBD.

The library was built by means of 5' RACE. The input for every TCR library was 3,500 to 4,500 ng of total RNA. For each sample, cDNA was synthesized in eight separate reactions using SMARTScribe reverse transcriptase. During cDNA synthesis, template switching was used to introduce unique molecular identifiers that contained a 6-nucleotide sample barcode. TCRalpha and TCRbeta cDNA was amplified in two nested PCRs of 16 and 9 cycles, and bead purification was carried out after each PCR. Before amplification, cDNA was treated with uracil DNA-glycosylase and purified using the QIAquick PCR purification kit. The second PCR added Illumina TruSeq-compatible adapters along with sample-specific barcodes. Library quality and concentration were assessed using TapeStation and Qubit, and about 5 ng of each library was pooled. Sequencing of the pooled libraries was done on an Illumina HiSeq2500 single-index Rapid Run using custom sequencing primers and 2 x 100 bp reads. For the original study's pipeline: MiGEC version 1.2.6 was used for UMI-based consensus assembly, which corrected PCR and sequencing errors. MiXCR version 2.1.1 handled V(D)J alignment, clonotype assembly and CDR3 extraction. To normalise gene usage, clonotype sharing and MAIT/NKT TCR abundance, the top 1000, 10 000 and 20 000 clonotypes in each sample were analysed. Diversity was computed as the inverse Simpson index with the vegan R package after downsampling to 27 000 UMIs. Paired Mann-Whitney U tests were applied to discordant twin pairs, and Benjamini-Hochberg correction was used for multiple testing. TCRdb reprocessed the raw reads; every CDR3 protein sequence is a single record, and DNA is not supplied. For this entry, the V and J calls and clone size follow TCRdb and not the study's own pipeline. This sample's table has entries for 300,000 to 400,000 distinct CDR3 sequences. Jointly, the top ten make up 2% to 2.5% of the sample.

An approximately 2.5 ml peripheral blood sample was drawn into PAXgene tubes per donor and stored at -80°C. Without T cell sorting, total RNA was isolated from whole blood using the PAXgene blood miRNA kit on an automated QIAcube. Peripheral blood from monozygotic twin pairs, either concordant or discordant for inflammatory bowel disease, underwent deep TCRalpha and TCRbeta repertoire profiling that used unique molecular barcoding. Smoking habits were recorded for all twin pairs, and each individual was classified as a current, former or never smoker. The CDR3 covers 17 residues, taking in both the cysteine and the phenylalanine. The DNA sequence is not available. Concerning this clonotype itself: Which antigen it targets is not known.

The receptor was isolated from a human donor with ulcerative colitis or Crohn's disease, or a healthy co-twin of an affected twin (not recorded which). Sequencing used blood. The chain is made from TRBV12-3 or TRBV12-4 and TRBJ2-5. The CDR3 corresponds to CASSFSVVVSLEETQYF.